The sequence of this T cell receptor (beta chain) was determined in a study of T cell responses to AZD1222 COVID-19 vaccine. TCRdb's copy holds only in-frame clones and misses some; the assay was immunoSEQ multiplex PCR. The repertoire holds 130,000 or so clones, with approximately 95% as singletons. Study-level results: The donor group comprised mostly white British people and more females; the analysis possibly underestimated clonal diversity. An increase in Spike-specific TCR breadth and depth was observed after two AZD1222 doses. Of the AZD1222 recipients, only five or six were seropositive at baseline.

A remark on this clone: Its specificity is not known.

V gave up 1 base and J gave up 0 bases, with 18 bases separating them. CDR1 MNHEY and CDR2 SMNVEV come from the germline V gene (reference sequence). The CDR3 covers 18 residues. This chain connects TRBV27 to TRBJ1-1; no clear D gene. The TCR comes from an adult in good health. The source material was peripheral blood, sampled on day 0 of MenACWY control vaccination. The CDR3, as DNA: TGTGCCAGCAGTTTATATGCAGGACCCGTTGGAATGAACACTGAAGCTTTCTTT. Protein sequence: CASSLYAGPVGMNTEAFF.